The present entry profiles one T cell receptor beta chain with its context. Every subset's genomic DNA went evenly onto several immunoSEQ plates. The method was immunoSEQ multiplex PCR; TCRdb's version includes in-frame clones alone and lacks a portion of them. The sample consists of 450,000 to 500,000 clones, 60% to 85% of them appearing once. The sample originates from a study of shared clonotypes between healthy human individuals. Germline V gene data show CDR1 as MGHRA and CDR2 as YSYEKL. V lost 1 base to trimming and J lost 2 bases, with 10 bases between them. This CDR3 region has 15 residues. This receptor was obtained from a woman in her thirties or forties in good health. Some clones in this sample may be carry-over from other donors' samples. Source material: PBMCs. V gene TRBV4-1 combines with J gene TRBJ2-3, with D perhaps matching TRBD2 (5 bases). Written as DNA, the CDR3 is TGCGCCAGCAGCCAAGGGGCTAGCCTCACAGATACGCAGTATTTT. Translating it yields CASSQGASLTDTQYF.